The clone carrying this T cell receptor (beta chain) was counted at least ten times. Its antigen is unknown. The CDR3 is 14 residues long. V was shortened by 8 bases and J by 2 bases, with 16 bases between the two germline ends. Germline V lookup: CDR1 ENHRY, CDR2 SYGVKD. This entry belongs to a study of regulatory T cells in long-lasting Graves disease. Findings of the study overall: Favored usage of TRBV28, TRBJ1-2 and TRBJ2-5 was recorded in persistent disease.

Arm-PCR of CDR3 regions and iRepertoire HTBI primers were used to build TCR beta libraries. TCRdb reanalysed the multiplex PCR reads using MiXCR and keeps one entry per CDR3 protein. The profile covers roughly 560,000 distinct CDR3 sequences, with around 13% appearing a single time and around 9.3% taken by the ten largest. As for time point: newly diagnosed GD, antithyroid drugs for less than 3 months. Scientists built the TCR library using RNA that was extracted from PBMCs. Another study also made use of these data, one on T cells in Graves' hyperthyroidism and ophthalmopathy. From that report: Hyperthyroidism of Graves' type that showed no ophthalmopathy progression within 18 months was stable.

The sample consisted of peripheral blood mononuclear cells (PBMCs), taken at new diagnosis, from a patient treated with antithyroid drugs. The receptor comes from a woman in her 30s with Graves disease. The J gene is TRBJ2-7, the V gene TRBV10-3; D gene uncertain. The CDR3 sequence is CAIGTADRTYEQYF. CDR3 nucleotide sequence: TGTGCCATCGGAACAGCCGATCGGACCTACGAGCAGTACTTC.